The source of this T cell receptor (beta chain) is a study of blood T cell repertoires in COVID-19. Germline V gives CDR1 SEHNR, CDR2 FQNEAQ (reference sequence). V lost 4 bases and J lost 4; bases outside the gene matches: 16. CDR3 length: 18 residues. This table comes from immunoSEQ multiplex PCR, and its TCRdb copy is limited to in-frame clones, with some not included. The sample shows around 290,000 clones, 91% of them seen only once. The gene calls are TRBV7-9 and TRBJ2-1; TRBD1 agrees at 7 bases. This TCR was recovered from a woman aged 30 to 39 with COVID-19, enrolled during active disease. The sequencing sample was made of peripheral blood. The CDR3 DNA is TGTGCCAGCAGCTCCGGGACAGAGAATTTCGGCCTATACAATGAGCAGTTCTTC. It translates to CASSSGTENFGLYNEQFF.